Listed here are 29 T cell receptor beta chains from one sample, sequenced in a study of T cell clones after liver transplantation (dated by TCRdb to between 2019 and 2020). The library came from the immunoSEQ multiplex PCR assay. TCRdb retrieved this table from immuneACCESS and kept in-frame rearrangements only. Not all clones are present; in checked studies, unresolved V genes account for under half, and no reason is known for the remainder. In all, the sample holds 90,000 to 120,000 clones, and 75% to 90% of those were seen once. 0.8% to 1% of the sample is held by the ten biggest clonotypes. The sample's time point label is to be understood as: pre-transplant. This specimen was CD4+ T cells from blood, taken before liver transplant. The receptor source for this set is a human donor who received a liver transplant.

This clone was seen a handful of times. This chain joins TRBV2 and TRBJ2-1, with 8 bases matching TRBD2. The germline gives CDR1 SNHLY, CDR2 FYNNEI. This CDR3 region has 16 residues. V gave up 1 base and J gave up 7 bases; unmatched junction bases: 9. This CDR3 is CASSEDPRGAWNEQFF. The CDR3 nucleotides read TGTGCCAGCAGTGAAGATCCGCGGGGGGCTTGGAATGAGCAGTTCTTC.

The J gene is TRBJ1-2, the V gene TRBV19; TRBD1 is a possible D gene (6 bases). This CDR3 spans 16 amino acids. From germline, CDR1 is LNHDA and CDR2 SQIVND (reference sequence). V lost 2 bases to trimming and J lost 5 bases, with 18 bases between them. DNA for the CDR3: TGTGCCAGTAGTATATCTACTGTGGGGGCAGTTTATGGCTACACCTTC. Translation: CASSISTVGAVYGYTF.

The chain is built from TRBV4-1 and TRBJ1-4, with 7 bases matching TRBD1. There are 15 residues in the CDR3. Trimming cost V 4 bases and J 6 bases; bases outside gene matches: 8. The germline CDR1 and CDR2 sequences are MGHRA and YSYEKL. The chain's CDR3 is CASSRTGVEDEKLFF. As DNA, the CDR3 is TGCGCCAGCAGCCGAACAGGGGTGGAAGATGAAAAACTGTTTTTT.

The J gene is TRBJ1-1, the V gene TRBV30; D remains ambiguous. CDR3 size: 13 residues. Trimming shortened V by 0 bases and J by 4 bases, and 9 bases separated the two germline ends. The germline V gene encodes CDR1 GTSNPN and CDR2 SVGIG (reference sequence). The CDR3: CAWSVKSGTEAFF. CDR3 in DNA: TGTGCCTGGAGTGTAAAATCAGGCACTGAAGCTTTCTTT.

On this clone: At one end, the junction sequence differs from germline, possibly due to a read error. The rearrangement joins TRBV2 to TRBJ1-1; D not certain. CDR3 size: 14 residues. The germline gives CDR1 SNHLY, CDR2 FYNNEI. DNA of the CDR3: TGTGCCAGCAGTGAAGACATATTGAACGCTGAAGCTTTCTTT. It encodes CASSEDILNAEAFF.

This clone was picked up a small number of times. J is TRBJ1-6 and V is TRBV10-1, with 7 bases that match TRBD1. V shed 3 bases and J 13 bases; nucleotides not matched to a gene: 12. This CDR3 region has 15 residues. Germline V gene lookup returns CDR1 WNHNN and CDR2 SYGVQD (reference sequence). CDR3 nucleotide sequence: TGCGCCAGCAGTGATTGGAGACAGGGATGGCGGCCCCTCCACTTT. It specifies CASSDWRQGWRPLHF.

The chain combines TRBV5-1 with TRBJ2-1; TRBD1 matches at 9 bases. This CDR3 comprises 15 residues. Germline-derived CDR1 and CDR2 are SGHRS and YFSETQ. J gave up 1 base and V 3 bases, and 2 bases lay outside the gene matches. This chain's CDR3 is CASSWGTGSYNEQFF. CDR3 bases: TGCGCCAGCAGCTGGGGGACAGGGTCCTACAATGAGCAGTTCTTC.

As DNA, the CDR3 is TGTGCTAGTGGTCCGGGGACAGGGGCCTACAATGAGCAGTTCTTC. This sequence encodes CASGPGTGAYNEQFF. The V and J genes are TRBV12-5 and TRBJ2-1; 10 bases match TRBD1. CDR1 and CDR2 (germline): LGHNT, FRNRAP. V shed 5 bases, J shed 2 bases, and the junction held 3 bases outside the gene matches. The CDR3 totals 15 residues.

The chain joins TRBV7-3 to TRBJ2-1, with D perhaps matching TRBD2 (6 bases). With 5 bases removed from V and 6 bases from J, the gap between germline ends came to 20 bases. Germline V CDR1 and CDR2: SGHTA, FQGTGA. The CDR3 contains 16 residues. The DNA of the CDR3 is TGTGCCAGCAGCCCGACCCCCGGGACTTACATCAATGAGCAGTTCTTC. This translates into CASSPTPGTYINEQFF.

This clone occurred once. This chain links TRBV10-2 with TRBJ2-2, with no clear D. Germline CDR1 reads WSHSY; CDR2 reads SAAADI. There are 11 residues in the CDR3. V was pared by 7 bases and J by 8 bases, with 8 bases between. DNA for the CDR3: TGCGCCAGCACCAGAAGGGGGGAGCTGTTTTTT. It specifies CASTRRGELFF.

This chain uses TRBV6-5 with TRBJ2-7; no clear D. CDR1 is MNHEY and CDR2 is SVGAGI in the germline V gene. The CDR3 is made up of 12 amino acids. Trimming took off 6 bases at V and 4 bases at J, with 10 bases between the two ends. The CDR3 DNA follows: TGTGCCAGCAGCAACCCAGGATACGAGCAGTACTTC. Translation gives CASSNPGYEQYF.

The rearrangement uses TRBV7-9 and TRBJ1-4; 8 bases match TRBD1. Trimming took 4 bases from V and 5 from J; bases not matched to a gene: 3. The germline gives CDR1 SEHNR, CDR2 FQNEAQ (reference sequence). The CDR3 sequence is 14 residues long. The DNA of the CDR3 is TGTGCCAGCAGCTCTTGGACAGGGAATGAAAAACTGTTTTTT. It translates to CASSSWTGNEKLFF.

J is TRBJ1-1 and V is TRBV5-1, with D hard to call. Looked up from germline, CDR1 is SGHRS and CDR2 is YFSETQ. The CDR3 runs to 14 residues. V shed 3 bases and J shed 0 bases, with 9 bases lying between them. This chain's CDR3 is CASSWSTLNTEAFF. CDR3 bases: TGCGCCAGCAGCTGGAGTACACTGAACACTGAAGCTTTCTTT.

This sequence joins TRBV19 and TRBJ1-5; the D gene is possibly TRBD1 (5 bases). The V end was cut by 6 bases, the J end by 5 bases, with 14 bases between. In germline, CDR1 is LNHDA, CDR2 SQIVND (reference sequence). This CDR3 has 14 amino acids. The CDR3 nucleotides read TGTGCCAGTAGATTGGGTGGGGGGGATCAGCCCCAGCATTTT. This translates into CASRLGGGDQPQHF.

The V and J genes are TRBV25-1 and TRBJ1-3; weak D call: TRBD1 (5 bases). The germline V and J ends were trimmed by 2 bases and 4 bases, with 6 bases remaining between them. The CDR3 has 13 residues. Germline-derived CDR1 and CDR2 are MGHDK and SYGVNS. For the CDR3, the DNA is TGTGCCAGCAGTGAACCAGGGGGAAACACCATATATTTT. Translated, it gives CASSEPGGNTIYF.

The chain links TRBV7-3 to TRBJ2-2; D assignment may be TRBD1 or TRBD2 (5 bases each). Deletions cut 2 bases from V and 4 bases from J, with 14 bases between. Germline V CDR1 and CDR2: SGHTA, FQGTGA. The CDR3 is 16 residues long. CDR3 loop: CASSLRGGEGTGELFF. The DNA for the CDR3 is TGTGCCAGCAGCTTACGGGGCGGCGAGGGCACCGGGGAGCTGTTTTTT.

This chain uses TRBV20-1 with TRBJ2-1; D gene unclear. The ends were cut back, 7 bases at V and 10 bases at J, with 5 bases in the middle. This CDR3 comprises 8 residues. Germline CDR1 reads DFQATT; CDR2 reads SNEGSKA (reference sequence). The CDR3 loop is CSVLEQFF. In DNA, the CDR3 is TGCAGTGTACTAGAGCAGTTCTTC.

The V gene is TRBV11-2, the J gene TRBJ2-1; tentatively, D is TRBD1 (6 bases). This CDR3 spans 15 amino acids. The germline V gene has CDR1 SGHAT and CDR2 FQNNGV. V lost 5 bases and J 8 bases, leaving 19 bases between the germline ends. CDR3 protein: CASSPEGDRIDEQFF. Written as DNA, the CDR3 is TGTGCCAGCAGCCCTGAGGGGGATCGGATCGATGAGCAGTTCTTC.

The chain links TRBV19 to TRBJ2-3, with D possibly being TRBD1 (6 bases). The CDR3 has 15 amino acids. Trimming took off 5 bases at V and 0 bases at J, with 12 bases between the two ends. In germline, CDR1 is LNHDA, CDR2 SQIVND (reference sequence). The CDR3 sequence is CASSSTGSSTDTQYF. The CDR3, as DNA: TGTGCCAGTAGTTCAACAGGGTCTAGCACAGATACGCAGTATTTT.

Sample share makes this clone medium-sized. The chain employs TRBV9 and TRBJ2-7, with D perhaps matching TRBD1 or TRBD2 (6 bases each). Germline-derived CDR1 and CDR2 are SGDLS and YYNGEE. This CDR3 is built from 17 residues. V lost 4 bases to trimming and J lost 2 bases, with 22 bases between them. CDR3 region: CASSSGRGGPFTYEQYF. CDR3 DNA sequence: TGTGCCAGCAGCTCGGGGAGAGGGGGGCCTTTTACCTACGAGCAGTACTTC.

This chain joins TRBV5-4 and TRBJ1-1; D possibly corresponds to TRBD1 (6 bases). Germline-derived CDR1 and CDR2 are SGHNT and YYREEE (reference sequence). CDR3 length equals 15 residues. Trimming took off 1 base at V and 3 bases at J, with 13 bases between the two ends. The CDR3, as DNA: TGTGCCAGCAGCTTGTCATCGAGGGGGGACACTGAAGCTTTCTTT. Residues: CASSLSSRGDTEAFF.

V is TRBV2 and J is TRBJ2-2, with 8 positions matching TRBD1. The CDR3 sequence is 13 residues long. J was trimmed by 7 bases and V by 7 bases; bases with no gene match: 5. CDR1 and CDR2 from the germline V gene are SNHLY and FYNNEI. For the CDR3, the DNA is TGTGCCAGCATCAGACAGGGGTTCGGGGAGCTGTTTTTT. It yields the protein CASIRQGFGELFF. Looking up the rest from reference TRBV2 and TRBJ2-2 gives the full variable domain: EPEVTQTPSHQVTQMGQEVILRCVPISNHLYFYWYRQILGQKVEFLVSFYNNEISEKSEIFDDQFSVERPDGSNFTLKIRSTKLEDSAMYFCASIRQGFGELFFGEGSRLTVL.

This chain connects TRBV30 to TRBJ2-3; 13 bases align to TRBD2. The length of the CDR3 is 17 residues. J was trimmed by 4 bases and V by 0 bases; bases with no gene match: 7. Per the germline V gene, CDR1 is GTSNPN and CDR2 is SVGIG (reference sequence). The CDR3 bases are TGTGCCTGGAGTGTAAGGACTAGCGGGAGTCGGGCAGATACGCAGTATTTT. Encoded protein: CAWSVRTSGSRADTQYF.

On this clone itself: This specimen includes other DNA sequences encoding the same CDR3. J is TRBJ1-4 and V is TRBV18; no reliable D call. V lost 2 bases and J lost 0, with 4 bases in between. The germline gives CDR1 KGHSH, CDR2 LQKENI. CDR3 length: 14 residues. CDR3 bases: TGTGCCAGCTCACCAGGGGCAACTAATGAAAAACTGTTTTTT. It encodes CASSPGATNEKLFF.

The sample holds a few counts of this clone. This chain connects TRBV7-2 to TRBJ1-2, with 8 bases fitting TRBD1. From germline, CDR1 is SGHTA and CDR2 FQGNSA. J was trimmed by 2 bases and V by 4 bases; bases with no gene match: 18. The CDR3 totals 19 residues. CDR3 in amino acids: CASSSRGPATGVYNYGYTF. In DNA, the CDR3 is TGTGCCAGCAGCTCCCGGGGCCCGGCGACAGGGGTCTACAACTATGGCTACACCTTC.

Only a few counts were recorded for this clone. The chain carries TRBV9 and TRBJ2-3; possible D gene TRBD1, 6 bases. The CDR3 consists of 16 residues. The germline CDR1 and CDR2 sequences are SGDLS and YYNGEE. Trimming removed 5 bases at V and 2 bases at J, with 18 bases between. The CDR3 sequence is CASSPSGTTHTDTQYF. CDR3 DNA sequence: TGTGCCAGCAGTCCGTCTGGGACAACTCACACAGATACGCAGTATTTT.

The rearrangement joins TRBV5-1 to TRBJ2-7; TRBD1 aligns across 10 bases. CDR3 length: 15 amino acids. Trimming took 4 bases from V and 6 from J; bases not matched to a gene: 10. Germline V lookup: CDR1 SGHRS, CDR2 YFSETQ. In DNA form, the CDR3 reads TGCGCCAGCAGCACAACCGGGACAGGGGCGTTCGAGCAGTACTTC. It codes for CASSTTGTGAFEQYF. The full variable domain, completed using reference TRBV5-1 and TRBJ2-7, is KAGVTQTPRYLIKTRGQQVTLSCSPISGHRSVSWYQQTPGQGLQFLFEYFSETQRNKGNFPGRFSGRQFSNSRSEMNVSTLELGDSALYLCASSTTGTGAFEQYFGPGTRLTVT.

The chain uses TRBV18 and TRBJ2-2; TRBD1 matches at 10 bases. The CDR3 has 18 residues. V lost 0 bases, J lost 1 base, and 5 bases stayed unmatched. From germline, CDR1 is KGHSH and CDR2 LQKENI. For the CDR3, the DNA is TGTGCCAGCTCACCACCCTGGACAGGGGGACTGAACACCGGGGAGCTGTTTTTT. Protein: CASSPPWTGGLNTGELFF.

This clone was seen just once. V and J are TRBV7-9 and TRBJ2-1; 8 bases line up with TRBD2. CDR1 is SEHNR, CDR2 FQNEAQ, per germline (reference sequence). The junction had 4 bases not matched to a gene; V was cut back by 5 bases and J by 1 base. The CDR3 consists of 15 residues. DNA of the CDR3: TGTGCCAGCAGCCGGACTAGCAGGTCCTACAATGAGCAGTTCTTC. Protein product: CASSRTSRSYNEQFF.